This record looks at one T cell receptor (beta chain) sequence and its context. Breast cancer patients provided tissue from their axillary draining lymph nodes. TCRdb independently ran MiXCR on the multiplex PCR reads; one entry per CDR3 protein. The sample gives approximately 140,000 distinct CDR3 sequences, approximately 32% of which show up once; around 2.3% is in the top ten. The data stem from a study of breast tumors, draining lymph nodes, adjacent tissues. Germline CDR1 SGHTA, CDR2 FQGNSA. This CDR3 region has 15 residues. Losses at the gene ends were 9 bases for V and 10 bases for J; bases not matched to a gene: 16.

This sequence originates from a female donor with breast cancer. Some clones in this sample may be carry-over from other donors' samples. The source material was axillary lymph node tissue. The chain has TRBV7-2 and TRBJ2-1; TRBD2 matches at 9 bases. DNA of the CDR3: TGTGCCAGGAGCACGACGGGATTAGCGGGGGACGAGCAGTTCTTC. Amino acid sequence: CARSTTGLAGDEQFF.